The TCR beta chain under discussion was sequenced for a study of CXCR3-negative and CXCR3-positive naive CD8 T cells. Study background: Some 140 million TRB reads were obtained in total, which works out to about 1.5 +/- 0.3 million per library.

Study results and caveats: Most assays were run on fresh PBMCs (CXCR3 expression partially decreased after cryopreservation).

cDNA libraries for TRB were generated by 5' RACE incorporating UMI labels. From the 5' RACE reads, TCRdb lists one entry per CDR3 protein and no DNA. Its listing shows about 56,000 distinct CDR3 sequences. The CDR3 has 16 amino acids. In germline, CDR1 is MNHNS, CDR2 SASEGT. Of note for this clonotype: Its antigen is unknown.

The chain couples TRBV6-1 to TRBJ2-1. The sample was memory CD8+ T cells from blood. The clonotype was recovered from a human donor in good health. Some clones in this sample may be carry-over from other donors' samples. The CDR3 sequence: CASSEHAESPYNEQFF.